A selection of T cell receptor beta chains follows, all from one sample in a study of blood T cell repertoires in COVID-19. Profiling relied on immunoSEQ multiplex PCR, and the TCRdb table lists in-frame clones only, not all of them. The sample gives 100,000 or so clones, around 85% of which show up once; around 2% is in the top ten. What was sequenced was peripheral blood. Receptors originate from a woman between 65 and 79 years old with active or convalescent COVID-19. Both conserved end residues are trimmed from each CDR3. Each record gives: CDR3 protein, J gene, V gene.

CDR3 protein: ASRRTTGGGEKLF
J gene: TRBJ1-4
V gene: TRBV19

CDR3 protein: ASSFSAGLTEAF
J gene: TRBJ1-1
V gene: TRBV27

CDR3 protein: ASSPIYEQY
J gene: TRBJ2-7
V gene: TRBV18

CDR3 protein: ASSLAPSGSGEQF
J gene: TRBJ2-1
V gene: TRBV7-7

CDR3 protein: ACRARGRTEAF
J gene: TRBJ1-1
V gene: TRBV30

CDR3 protein: ASTGLAGGTYNEQF
J gene: TRBJ2-1
V gene: TRBV2

CDR3 protein: ASSPGTDNYGYT
J gene: TRBJ1-2
V gene: TRBV9

CDR3 protein: ASSPPRSPPGQGAYEQY
J gene: TRBJ2-7
V gene: TRBV18

CDR3 protein: SAIDRGRETQY
J gene: TRBJ2-5
V gene: TRBV20-1

CDR3 protein: ASGTPNTEAF
J gene: TRBJ1-1
V gene: TRBV6-5

CDR3 protein: ASSYSGRVKDQPQH
J gene: TRBJ1-5
V gene: TRBV6-2/TRBV6-3

CDR3 protein: AWSRTGVTREQY
J gene: TRBJ2-7
V gene: TRBV30

CDR3 protein: ASSLRRDNEQF
J gene: TRBJ2-1
V gene: TRBV7-3

CDR3 protein: ASSFQTGDTEAF
J gene: TRBJ1-1
V gene: TRBV6-5